The clone carrying this TCR beta chain came up many times. The germline V gene encodes CDR1 SGHVS and CDR2 FNYEAQ. Trimming took off 5 bases at V and 0 bases at J, with 17 bases between the two ends. The CDR3 is 18 residues long. This record belongs to a study of CD8+CD57+ T cells in acquired aplastic anemia. Study-wide background: Across the sorted CD4+ and CD8+ cells, DNA amounts averaged roughly 3.5 ug. Mean read depth for CD4+ cells from healthy donors was roughly 10 million.

The template used for profiling TCR beta VDJ and CDR3 was genomic DNA. From the reads, TCRdb called clonotypes with MiXCR, one entry per CDR3 protein. The table lists approximately 99,000 distinct CDR3 sequences, less than 65% of them singletons. This sequence joins TRBV7-6 and TRBJ1-6; D is possibly TRBD1 (5 bases). Input material: sorted CD4+, CD8+, or CD8+CD57+ T cells (not recorded which) from PBMCs. The source is a human donor in good health, serving as a control. CDR3 amino acids: CASSPGGAGSSYNSPLHF. In DNA, the CDR3 is TGTGCCAGCAGCCCGGGCGGGGCGGGGAGCTCCTATAATTCACCCCTCCACTTT.